These T cell receptor beta chains were read from a single sample in a study of T cells after posttransplantation cyclophosphamide. Data came from immunoSEQ multiplex PCR; TCRdb stores just in-frame clones and leaves some out. The sample has some 10,000 clones; 70% to 90% are singletons. Here the sequenced sample was PBMCs, taken after allogeneic stem cell transplant with posttransplant cyclophosphamide. The receptor set was obtained from a female patient aged 50-65 years who received an allogeneic stem cell transplant from a related donor, was CMV-positive, and had no GVHD. T cells may partly derive from the graft donor. Each CDR3 is given with its conserved first and last residue. A D gene is named only where the DNA matches it firmly. Size is stated for part of the rows, as once, few or many counts, or as a class when the clone is expanded.

D gene,J gene,clone size,V gene,CDR3 protein,CDR3 DNA
TRBD2,TRBJ2-3,.,TRBV18,CASSPRTSDTDTQYF,TGTGCCAGCTCACCACGGACTAGCGACACAGATACGCAGTATTTT
TRBD1,TRBJ1-1,.,TRBV18,CASSPPVDRVAFF,TGTGCCAGCTCACCACCGGTCGACAGGGTCGCTTTCTTT
.,TRBJ1-5,.,TRBV2,CASSERWGSPRPQHF,TGTGCCAGCAGTGAAAGGTGGGGCTCCCCACGCCCCCAGCATTTT
.,TRBJ2-5,.,TRBV5-1,CASSLDSGPQETQYF,TGCGCCAGCAGCTTGGATTCAGGGCCTCAAGAGACCCAGTACTTC
TRBD2,TRBJ2-1,.,TRBV30,CAWAELAGGYNEQFF,TGTGCCTGGGCCGAACTAGCGGGGGGCTACAATGAGCAGTTCTTC
.,TRBJ1-1,once,TRBV10-3,CASRGYGVENTEAFF,TGTGCCTCCCGAGGGTACGGAGTTGAGAACACTGAAGCTTTCTTT
.,TRBJ2-2,.,TRBV7-6,CASSLLRHGRFANTGELFF,TGTGCCAGCAGCCTTCTCAGGCACGGAAGGTTCGCGAACACCGGGGAGCTGTTTTTT
TRBD2,TRBJ2-3,.,TRBV5-1,CASSQGLDHSTDTQYF,TGCGCCAGCAGCCAAGGACTAGACCATAGCACAGATACGCAGTATTTT
TRBD1,TRBJ1-2,.,TRBV29-1,CSVELQGLGGYTF,TGCAGCGTTGAATTACAGGGGTTGGGAGGCTACACCTTC
.,TRBJ1-2,.,TRBV29-1,CSVETVNYGYTF,TGCAGCGTTGAAACAGTCAACTATGGCTACACCTTC
TRBD1,TRBJ2-7,.,TRBV30,CAWSHDREDEQYF,TGTGCCTGGAGCCATGACAGGGAAGACGAGCAGTACTTC
TRBD1,TRBJ2-7,.,TRBV30,CAWSVIGTGGEQYF,TGTGCCTGGAGTGTAATTGGGACAGGGGGCGAGCAGTACTTC
.,TRBJ2-5,once,TRBV25-1,CASRGITGTNQETQYF,TGTGCCAGCAGGGGGATTACCGGGACAAATCAAGAGACCCAGTACTTC
TRBD2,TRBJ2-1,.,TRBV19,CASGGLASRNEQFF,TGTGCCAGCGGGGGACTAGCGAGTAGGAATGAGCAGTTCTTC
TRBD1,TRBJ1-6,.,TRBV5-1,CASSRDRVGWGYNSPLHF,TGCGCCAGCAGTCGGGACAGGGTGGGGTGGGGGTATAATTCACCCCTCCACTTT
TRBD1,TRBJ2-3,once,TRBV19,CASSHPGQGVADTQYF,TGTGCCAGTAGTCACCCGGGACAGGGGGTCGCGGATACGCAGTATTTT
.,TRBJ1-2,.,TRBV7-9,CASSLEQTYGYTF,TGTGCCAGCAGCTTAGAACAGACCTATGGCTACACCTTC
TRBD2,TRBJ2-2,.,TRBV7-2,CASSLAAGGAGELFF,TGTGCCAGCAGCTTAGCAGCGGGGGGGGCCGGGGAGCTGTTTTTT
TRBD1,TRBJ1-2,.,TRBV7-2,CASSLKQGADYGYTF,TGTGCCAGCAGCTTAAAACAGGGGGCTGACTATGGCTACACCTTC
TRBD2,TRBJ2-1,.,TRBV27,CASSEIGASGGGEQFF,TGTGCCAGCAGCGAGATTGGGGCTAGCGGGGGGGGTGAGCAGTTCTTC
.,TRBJ1-3,.,TRBV9,CASSVVVSGGTIYF,TGTGCCAGCAGCGTAGTCGTGTCAGGAGGCACCATATATTTT
TRBD1,TRBJ1-2,.,TRBV5-1,CASSLGQGSISYTF,TGCGCCAGCAGCTTGGGACAGGGCTCTATTAGCTACACCTTC
TRBD2,TRBJ2-3,.,TRBV2,CASSVERGVSTDTQYF,TGTGCCAGCAGTGTGGAGCGGGGGGTTAGCACAGATACGCAGTATTTT
.,TRBJ2-7,.,TRBV15,CATSRLRTAFSYEQYF,TGTGCCACCAGCAGGCTTAGGACAGCCTTCTCCTACGAGCAGTACTTC
TRBD2,TRBJ2-1,.,TRBV7-2,CASSFDTLAGVNEQFF,TGTGCCAGCAGCTTCGATACACTAGCGGGGGTCAATGAGCAGTTCTTC
TRBD2,TRBJ2-7,.,TRBV29-1,CSVGQGTSTGTSGGLYEQYF,TGCAGCGTTGGCCAGGGGACTTCCACCGGGACTAGCGGGGGACTCTACGAGCAGTACTTC
.,TRBJ2-5,.,TRBV5-1,CASSLEWRGRGTQYF,TGCGCCAGCAGCTTAGAGTGGCGGGGGCGAGGGACCCAGTACTTC
TRBD1,TRBJ2-7,.,TRBV19,CASSSWADRSYEQYF,TGTGCCAGTAGTAGTTGGGCGGACAGGAGTTACGAGCAGTACTTC
TRBD2,TRBJ2-4,.,TRBV6-4,CASSDSEGLAGGRWQNIQYF,TGTGCCAGCAGTGACTCTGAGGGACTAGCGGGGGGGCGGTGGCAAAACATTCAGTACTTC
.,TRBJ1-3,few,TRBV15,CATSLSDTIYF,TGTGCCACCAGCTTGAGCGACACCATATATTTT
.,TRBJ2-2,.,TRBV7-2,CASSLAGTPFF,TGTGCCAGCAGCTTGGCCGGGACACCCTTTTTT
TRBD2,TRBJ2-5,.,TRBV11-2,CASSLRTSGGMGETQYF,TGTGCCAGCAGCTTACGGACTAGCGGGGGGATGGGGGAGACCCAGTACTTC
.,TRBJ1-4,few,TRBV6-6,CASSYGAGLNEKLFF,TGTGCCAGCAGTTACGGGGCAGGCCTGAATGAAAAACTGTTTTTT